These 20 T cell receptor beta chains originate from one sample sequenced in a study of blood T cell repertoires in COVID-19. Method: immunoSEQ multiplex PCR; TCRdb's copy keeps in-frame clones and lacks some. The repertoire holds roughly 65,000 clones, with roughly 73% as singletons. The sample taken for sequencing was peripheral blood. Receptors originate from a human donor in a cohort sampled during active COVID-19.

The chain employs TRBV7-2 and TRBJ2-3; 8 bases align to TRBD1. Per germline, CDR1 SGHTA and CDR2 FQGNSA. The CDR3 extends over 14 amino acids. The V and J ends lost 5 bases and 4 bases, in that order; junction bases with no gene match: 5. CDR3 residues: CASSLDRVADTQYF. The CDR3 DNA reads as TGTGCCAGCAGCCTGGACAGGGTCGCAGATACGCAGTATTTT. The whole variable domain, remainder taken from reference TRBV7-2 and TRBJ2-3, is GAGVSQSPSNKVTEKGKDVELRCDPISGHTALYWYRQSLGQGLEFLIYFQGNSAPDKSGLPSDRFSAERTGGSVSTLTIQRTQQEDSAVYLCASSLDRVADTQYFGPGTRLTVL.

The J gene is TRBJ2-1, the V gene TRBV12-5, with TRBD2 identical over 9 bases. V was clipped by 7 bases and J by 4 bases; unmatched bases: 11. Germline lookup yields CDR1 LGHNT and CDR2 FRNRAP. There are 16 residues in the CDR3. CDR3 nucleotides: TGTGCTAGTGCCCCGGCGGGAGGGGGCAATTACAATGAGCAGTTCTTC. Its protein is CASAPAGGGNYNEQFF.

This chain links TRBV6-1 with TRBJ1-1; 8 nucleotides match TRBD1. Looked up from germline, CDR1 is MNHNS and CDR2 is SASEGT. The CDR3 has 15 amino acids. Trimming cost V 3 bases and J 1 base; bases outside gene matches: 4. CDR3 coding DNA: TGTGCCAGCAGTGACCTTGGACAGGGGAACACTGAAGCTTTCTTT. This translates into CASSDLGQGNTEAFF.

V gene TRBV15 combines with J gene TRBJ1-6, with 7 bases identical to TRBD1. The CDR3 totals 14 residues. The trim removed 8 bases at V and 7 bases at J, leaving 8 bases unmatched. Germline values: CDR1 LNHNV, CDR2 YYDKDF (reference sequence). The CDR3 spells CATQGGLSNSPLHF. The DNA for the CDR3 is TGTGCCACCCAGGGGGGCTTGTCGAATTCACCCCTCCACTTT.

The J gene is TRBJ2-1, the V gene TRBV5-5; 8 nucleotides agree with TRBD2. Germline V gene lookup returns CDR1 SGHKS and CDR2 YYEKEE (reference sequence). Germline trimming cut 4 bases from V and 7 bases from J; bases unmatched to any gene: 10. The CDR3 length is 15 residues. CDR3 in amino acids: CASSREGYGGNEQFF. CDR3 DNA sequence: TGTGCCAGCAGCCGGGAGGGTTATGGGGGTAATGAGCAGTTCTTC.

The CDR3 sequence: CASSQVMAGHNNEQFF. The CDR3 coding sequence is TGTGCCAGCAGCCAAGTCATGGCGGGCCATAACAATGAGCAGTTCTTC. The genes are TRBV3-1 (or the pseudogene TRBV3-2) and TRBJ2-1, with D possibly being TRBD2 (5 bases). Germline lookup yields CDR1 LGHDT and CDR2 YNNKEL (reference sequence). There are 16 residues in the CDR3. V was clipped by 1 base and J by 5 bases, with 15 bases between them.

V and J are TRBV27 and TRBJ2-1; D unresolved. Trimming removed 0 bases from V and 2 bases from J, with 11 bases in between. Germline V lookup: CDR1 MNHEY, CDR2 SMNVEV (reference sequence). CDR3 length: 16 amino acids. CDR3 amino acids: CASSLSRHTAYNEQFF. In nucleotides, the CDR3 is TGTGCCAGCAGTTTATCGAGGCATACCGCCTACAATGAGCAGTTCTTC.

The rearrangement links TRBV5-1 to TRBJ2-3; possibly TRBD2 for D (6 bases). The length of the CDR3 is 15 residues. With 2 bases removed from V and 2 bases from J, the gap between germline ends came to 12 bases. The germline V gene encodes CDR1 SGHRS and CDR2 YFSETQ. The CDR3: CASSLEGLFTDTQYF. CDR3 DNA: TGCGCCAGCAGCTTAGAGGGACTTTTCACAGATACGCAGTATTTT.

The CDR3 spells CASSLLGAIYGYTF. The CDR3 coding sequence is TGTGCCAGCAGCCTCTTGGGGGCCATCTATGGCTACACCTTC. The rearrangement joins TRBV28 to TRBJ1-2; D might be TRBD1 (6 bases). The CDR3 is made up of 14 amino acids. Germline loops: CDR1 MDHEN, CDR2 SYDVKM. Deletions cut 6 bases from V and 4 bases from J, with 15 bases between.

The chain joins TRBV10-3 to TRBJ2-1; the match to TRBD2 covers 8 bases. There are 15 residues in the CDR3. The germline CDR1 and CDR2 sequences are ENHRY and SYGVKD. V was pared by 9 bases and J by 4 bases, with 11 bases of the junction left unmatched. The CDR3 here is CAISRSGSSYNEQFF. The CDR3 DNA follows: TGTGCCATAAGCAGGAGCGGGAGTTCATACAATGAGCAGTTCTTC.

This chain links TRBV3-1 (or the pseudogene TRBV3-2) with TRBJ1-3, with D possibly matching TRBD1 (6 bases). V was pared by 4 bases and J by 8 bases, with 18 bases between. The CDR3 has 15 amino acids. In germline, CDR1 is LGHDT, CDR2 YNNKEL (reference sequence). The CDR3 coding sequence is TGTGCCAGCAGCCCCTCCGGGGGGCGGGGAGACACCATATATTTT. It is translated as CASSPSGGRGDTIYF.

The chain is built from TRBV30 and TRBJ1-3; TRBD1 aligns across 10 bases. From germline, CDR1 is GTSNPN and CDR2 SVGIG (reference sequence). The CDR3 covers 13 residues. V dropped 4 bases and J dropped 9; count of bases not matched to a gene: 6. The CDR3 reads CAWTGTGASTIYF. The CDR3 DNA follows: TGTGCCTGGACCGGGACAGGGGCATCCACCATATATTTT.

This chain links TRBV10-2 with TRBJ1-2; the match to TRBD1 covers 11 bases. This CDR3 region has 14 residues. CDR1 and CDR2 from the germline V gene are WSHSY and SAAADI. The junction had 8 bases not matched to a gene; V was cut back by 6 bases and J by 8 bases. CDR3 region: CASRPGQGAGGYTF. For the CDR3, the DNA is TGCGCCAGCAGGCCCGGACAGGGGGCAGGGGGCTACACCTTC.

This clone was observed a few times. The chain joins TRBV6-6 to TRBJ1-2; TRBD1 is a possible D gene (6 bases). From germline, CDR1 is MNHNY and CDR2 SVGAGI (reference sequence). The CDR3 is 14 residues long. V was clipped by 0 bases and J by 6 bases, with 11 bases between them. This CDR3 reads CASSYSKGVDGYTF. The CDR3 nucleotides are TGTGCCAGCAGTTACTCGAAGGGGGTAGATGGCTACACCTTC.

This chain links TRBV28 with TRBJ2-1; tentative D call: TRBD2 (5 bases). The germline V and J ends were trimmed by 5 bases and 4 bases, with 15 bases remaining between them. The CDR3 is made up of 15 amino acids. Germline assignment: CDR1 MDHEN and CDR2 SYDVKM. The CDR3 loop is CASSPTAGAYNEQFF. CDR3 bases: TGTGCCAGCAGTCCCACGGCGGGCGCATACAATGAGCAGTTCTTC.

The chain is built from TRBV29-1 and TRBJ2-7; 7 nucleotides match TRBD1. Trimming at V came to 6 bases and at J to 6 bases, leaving 8 bases not matched to a gene. The CDR3 totals 12 residues. In germline, CDR1 is SQVTM, CDR2 ANQGSEA. CDR3 amino acids: CSVGTVDREQYF. The CDR3 DNA reads TGCAGCGTGGGGACAGTGGACCGCGAGCAGTACTTC.

CDR3 protein: CASSDGQGLQETQYF. The DNA for the CDR3 is TGCGCCAGCAGTGACGGACAGGGGTTACAAGAGACCCAGTACTTC. V is TRBV10-2 and J is TRBJ2-5; 9 bases agree with TRBD1. The V segment lost 3 bases and the J segment 2 bases; nucleotides outside the gene matches: 4. The V gene's germline CDR1 is WSHSY and CDR2 SAAADI. This CDR3 comprises 15 residues.

V and J are TRBV4-2 and TRBJ1-5; no clear D. CDR1 is LGHNA and CDR2 is YNFKEQ in the germline V gene. Trimming removed 0 bases from V and 2 bases from J, with 23 bases in between. The CDR3 contains 20 residues. The CDR3 here is CASSQEGRVEGQKGNQPQHF. The CDR3 region has the DNA TGTGCCAGCAGCCAAGAAGGCCGAGTAGAGGGTCAGAAGGGCAATCAGCCCCAGCATTTT.

This clone was picked up one time. The rearrangement uses TRBV28 and TRBJ2-5; 8 bases line up with TRBD2. The V and J ends lost 5 bases and 4 bases, in that order; junction bases with no gene match: 9. Germline V CDR1 and CDR2: MDHEN, SYDVKM. The CDR3 extends over 15 amino acids. The CDR3 spells CASSPGGAGVETQYF. The CDR3, as DNA: TGTGCCAGCAGTCCGGGGGGGGCAGGGGTAGAGACCCAGTACTTC.

The sample holds a few counts of this clone. This rearrangement joins TRBV28 to TRBJ2-7; maybe TRBD1 (6 bases). Trimming removed 7 bases at V and 6 bases at J, with 16 bases between. This CDR3 is 13 amino acids long. The germline gives CDR1 MDHEN, CDR2 SYDVKM. The CDR3 DNA sequence: TGTGCCAGCACCGCTCCACAGGGTTTCGAGCAGTACTTC. This sequence encodes CASTAPQGFEQYF.